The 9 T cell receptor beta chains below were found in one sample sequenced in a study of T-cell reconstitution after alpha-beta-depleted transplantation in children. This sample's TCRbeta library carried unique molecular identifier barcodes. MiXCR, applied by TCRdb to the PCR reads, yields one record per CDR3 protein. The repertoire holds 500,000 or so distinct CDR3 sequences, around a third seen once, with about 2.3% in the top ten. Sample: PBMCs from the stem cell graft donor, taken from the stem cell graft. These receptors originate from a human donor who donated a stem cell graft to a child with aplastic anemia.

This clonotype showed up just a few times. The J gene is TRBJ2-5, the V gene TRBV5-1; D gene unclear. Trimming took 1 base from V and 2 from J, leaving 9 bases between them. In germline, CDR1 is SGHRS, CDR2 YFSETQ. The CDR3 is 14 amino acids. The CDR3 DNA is TGCGCCAGCAGCTTGTCGTCAGTTCAAGAGACCCAGTACTTC. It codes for CASSLSSVQETQYF.

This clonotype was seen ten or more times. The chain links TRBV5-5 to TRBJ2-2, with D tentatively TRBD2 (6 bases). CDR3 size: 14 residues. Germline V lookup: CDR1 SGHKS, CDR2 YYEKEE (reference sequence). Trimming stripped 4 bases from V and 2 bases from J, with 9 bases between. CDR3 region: CASSAGTNTGELFF. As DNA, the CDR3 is TGTGCCAGCAGCGCCGGGACTAACACCGGGGAGCTGTTTTTT.

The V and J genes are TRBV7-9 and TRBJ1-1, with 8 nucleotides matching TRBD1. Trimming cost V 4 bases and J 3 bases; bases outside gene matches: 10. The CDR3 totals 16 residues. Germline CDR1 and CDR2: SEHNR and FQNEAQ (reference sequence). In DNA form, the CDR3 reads TGTGCCAGCAGCTCCAATCCTCCGGACAGGGACACTGAAGCTTTCTTT. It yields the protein CASSSNPPDRDTEAFF.

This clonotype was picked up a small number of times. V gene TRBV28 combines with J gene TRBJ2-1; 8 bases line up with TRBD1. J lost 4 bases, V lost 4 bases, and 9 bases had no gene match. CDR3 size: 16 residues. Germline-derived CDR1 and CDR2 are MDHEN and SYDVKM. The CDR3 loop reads CASSSRGRESYNEQFF. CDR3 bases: TGTGCCAGCAGTTCCAGGGGGCGGGAATCATACAATGAGCAGTTCTTC.

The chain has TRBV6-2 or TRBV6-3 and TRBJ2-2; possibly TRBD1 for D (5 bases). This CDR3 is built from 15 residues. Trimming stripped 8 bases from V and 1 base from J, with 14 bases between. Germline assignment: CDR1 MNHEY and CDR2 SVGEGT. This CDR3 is CASRFTGQNTGELFF. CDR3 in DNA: TGTGCCAGCCGATTCACTGGACAGAACACCGGGGAGCTGTTTTTT.

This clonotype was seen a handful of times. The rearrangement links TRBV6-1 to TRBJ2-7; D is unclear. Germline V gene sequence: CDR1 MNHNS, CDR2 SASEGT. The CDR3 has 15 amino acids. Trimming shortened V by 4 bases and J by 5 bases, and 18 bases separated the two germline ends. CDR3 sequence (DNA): TGTGCCAGCAGTGCCTGGACCCATTACCCAGACGAGCAGTACGTC. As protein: CASSAWTHYPDEQYV.

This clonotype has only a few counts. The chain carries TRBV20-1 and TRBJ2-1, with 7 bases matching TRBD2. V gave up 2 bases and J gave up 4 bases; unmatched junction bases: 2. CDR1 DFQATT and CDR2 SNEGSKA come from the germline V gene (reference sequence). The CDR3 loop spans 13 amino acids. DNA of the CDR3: TGCAGTGCTAGACCGGGACTATACAATGAGCAGTTCTTC. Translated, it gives CSARPGLYNEQFF.

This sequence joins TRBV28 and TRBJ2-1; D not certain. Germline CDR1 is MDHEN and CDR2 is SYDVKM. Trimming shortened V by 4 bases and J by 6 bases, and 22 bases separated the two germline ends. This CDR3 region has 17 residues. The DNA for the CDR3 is TGTGCCAGCAGTTCCCCGGTCGGGCGCCCAAGGGCCAATGAGCAGTTCTTC. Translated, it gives CASSSPVGRPRANEQFF.

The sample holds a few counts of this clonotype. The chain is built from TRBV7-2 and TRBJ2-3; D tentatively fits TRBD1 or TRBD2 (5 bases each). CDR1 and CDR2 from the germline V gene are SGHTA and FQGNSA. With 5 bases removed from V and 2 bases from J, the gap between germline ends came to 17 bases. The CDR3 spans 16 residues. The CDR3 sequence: CASSPVSGTSTDTQYF. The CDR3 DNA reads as TGTGCCAGCAGCCCCGTCTCCGGGACCTCCACAGATACGCAGTATTTT.